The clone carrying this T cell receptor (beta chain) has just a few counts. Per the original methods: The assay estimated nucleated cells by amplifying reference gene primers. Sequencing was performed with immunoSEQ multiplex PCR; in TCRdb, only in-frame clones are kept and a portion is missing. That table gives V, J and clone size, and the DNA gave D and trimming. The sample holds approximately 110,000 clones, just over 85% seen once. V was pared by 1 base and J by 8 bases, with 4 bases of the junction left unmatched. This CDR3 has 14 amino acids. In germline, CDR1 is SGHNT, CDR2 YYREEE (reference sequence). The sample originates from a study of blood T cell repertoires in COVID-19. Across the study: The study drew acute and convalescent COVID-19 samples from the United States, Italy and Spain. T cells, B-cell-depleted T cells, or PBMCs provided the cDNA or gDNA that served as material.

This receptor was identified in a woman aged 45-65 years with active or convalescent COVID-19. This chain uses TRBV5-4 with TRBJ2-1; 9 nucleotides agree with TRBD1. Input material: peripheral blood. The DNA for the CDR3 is TGTGCCAGCAGCTTGACGGGACAGGGCGATGAGCAGTTCTTC. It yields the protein CASSLTGQGDEQFF.